The 32 T cell receptor beta chains listed next were all sequenced from one sample in a study of blood T cell repertoires in COVID-19. Data came from immunoSEQ multiplex PCR; TCRdb stores just in-frame clones and leaves some out. The sample includes about 150,000 clones, roughly 87% of them seen just once. Specimen: peripheral blood. The receptors were sampled from a woman aged 55-75 years with active or convalescent COVID-19.

The chain has TRBV18 and TRBJ2-7; TRBD2 is a possible D gene (6 bases). There are 14 residues in the CDR3. Germline V gene lookup returns CDR1 KGHSH and CDR2 LQKENI. Between the trimmed V and J ends, which lost 2 bases and 3 bases, there was a span of 11 bases. The CDR3 region has the DNA TGTGCCAGCTCACCAACGCGGGGACTCTACGAGCAGTACTTC. This codes for CASSPTRGLYEQYF.

The genes are TRBV19 and TRBJ1-3; D may be TRBD1 (6 bases). Trimming left V 5 bases short and J 0 bases short, with 14 bases between. Germline V gene data show CDR1 as LNHDA and CDR2 as SQIVND (reference sequence). This CDR3 comprises 16 residues. This chain's CDR3 is CASSFEGQTSGNTIYF. The CDR3 nucleotides read TGTGCCAGTAGTTTTGAAGGACAGACCTCTGGAAACACCATATATTTT.

CDR3 region: CSVEGPLRQNRRGTDTQYF. The DNA of the CDR3 is TGCAGCGTTGAAGGCCCCCTGAGACAGAACCGTCGGGGGACAGATACGCAGTATTTT. The V call is TRBV29-1, the J call TRBJ2-3; perhaps TRBD2 as D (6 bases). Germline CDR1 and CDR2: SQVTM and ANQGSEA. V gave up 1 base and J gave up 3 bases, with 26 bases separating them. The CDR3 length is 19 residues.

Only one count was recorded for this clone. The V and J genes are TRBV4-1 and TRBJ1-1, with TRBD1 matching 7 bases. This CDR3 region has 16 residues. The V gene end was trimmed by 4 bases and the J gene end by 1 base; junction bases not matched to a gene: 9. Germline CDR1 reads MGHRA; CDR2 reads YSYEKL. In DNA, the CDR3 is TGCGCCAGCAGCCTAATACAGGGGTTCGGGAACACTGAAGCTTTCTTT. Amino acids: CASSLIQGFGNTEAFF.

The rearrangement uses TRBV7-6 and TRBJ2-2, with 8 bases aligning to TRBD1. J was trimmed by 6 bases and V by 5 bases; bases with no gene match: 8. CDR3 length: 15 residues. Germline V gene sequence: CDR1 SGHVS, CDR2 FNYEAQ. The CDR3 sequence: CASSLGTGNPGELFF. The DNA for the CDR3 is TGTGCCAGCAGCCTTGGGACAGGAAATCCCGGGGAGCTGTTTTTT.

The gene calls are TRBV5-1 and TRBJ2-1; D not certain. The CDR3 is 13 amino acids. Looked up from germline, CDR1 is SGHRS and CDR2 is YFSETQ. V dropped 2 bases and J dropped 5 bases, with 8 bases sitting between them. The CDR3 spells CASSFNTNNEQFF. The CDR3 nucleotides are TGCGCCAGCAGCTTCAACACGAACAATGAGCAGTTCTTC.

This rearrangement joins TRBV7-2 to TRBJ1-1; D is uncertain. V was trimmed by 5 bases and J by 0 bases, leaving 13 bases between them. In germline, CDR1 is SGHTA, CDR2 FQGNSA. The CDR3 spans 15 residues. CDR3 sequence reads: CASSRSAAMNTEAFF. CDR3 bases: TGTGCCAGCAGCCGGAGTGCAGCGATGAACACTGAAGCTTTCTTT.

The V gene is TRBV18, the J gene TRBJ2-1; 9 positions agree with TRBD2. Trimming at V came to 1 base and at J to 6 bases, leaving 7 bases not matched to a gene. This CDR3 spans 16 amino acids. CDR1 KGHSH and CDR2 LQKENI come from the germline V gene. CDR3 bases: TGTGCCAGCTCACCACAGGAGAGCGGGGGGAGCAATGAGCAGTTCTTC. It yields the protein CASSPQESGGSNEQFF.

This clone was seen only once. The chain links TRBV12-3 or TRBV12-4 to TRBJ1-5, with D perhaps TRBD1 (6 bases). V was clipped by 3 bases and J by 6 bases, with 9 bases between them. The CDR3 runs to 13 residues. CDR3 sequence reads: CASSFGGAQPQHF. The CDR3 DNA reads TGTGCCAGCAGTTTTGGGGGGGCTCAGCCCCAGCATTTT.

The rearrangement joins TRBV20-1 to TRBJ1-2; weak D call: TRBD1 (5 bases). The germline V gene encodes CDR1 DFQATT and CDR2 SNEGSKA (reference sequence). The CDR3 spans 11 residues. Trimming cost V 5 bases and J 5 bases, with 9 bases left between them. CDR3 sequence: CSARREYGYTF. The DNA of the CDR3 is TGCAGTGCTCGCAGGGAATATGGCTACACCTTC.

The chain recombines TRBV5-1 with TRBJ1-4; D is unresolved. The ends were cut back, 1 base at V and 0 bases at J, with 10 bases in the middle. From germline, CDR1 is SGHRS and CDR2 YFSETQ. The CDR3 is 16 amino acids. CDR3 sequence: CASSLFPGATNEKLFF. CDR3 nucleotide sequence: TGCGCCAGCAGCTTGTTCCCGGGTGCAACTAATGAAAAACTGTTTTTT.

V is TRBV5-4 and J is TRBJ2-3, with a tentative D call TRBD2 (7 bases). Trimming removed 2 bases from V and 4 bases from J, with 14 bases in between. This CDR3 is built from 15 residues. CDR1 SGHNT and CDR2 YYREEE come from the germline V gene (reference sequence). The CDR3 loop is CASSLEGGPADTQYF. The CDR3 coding sequence is TGTGCCAGCAGCTTAGAGGGGGGGCCGGCAGATACGCAGTATTTT.

The chain recombines TRBV7-2 with TRBJ2-5; D is ambiguous. In germline, CDR1 is SGHTA, CDR2 FQGNSA. Trimming left V 1 base short and J 5 bases short, with 11 bases between. The CDR3 consists of 14 residues. The CDR3 nucleotides are TGTGCCAGCAGCTTAGATCAGGCGACGGAGACCCAGTACTTC. It yields the protein CASSLDQATETQYF.

V gene TRBV29-1 combines with J gene TRBJ2-1; D not certain. Trimming stripped 3 bases from V and 3 bases from J, with 6 bases between. The germline V gene has CDR1 SQVTM and CDR2 ANQGSEA. The CDR3 totals 12 residues. CDR3 amino acids: CSVEHGYNEQFF. The CDR3 region has the DNA TGCAGCGTTGAGCACGGCTACAATGAGCAGTTCTTC.

The J gene is TRBJ2-2, the V gene TRBV13, with D perhaps TRBD2 (5 bases). V was clipped by 5 bases and J by 2 bases, with 33 bases between them. Germline-derived CDR1 and CDR2 are PRHDT and FYEKMQ (reference sequence). CDR3 size: 22 residues. As DNA, the CDR3 is TGTGCCAGCAGCCGAATAGAGGGTCAGGTTCTCGGGCGCGGTACAAACACCGGGGAGCTGTTTTTT. Amino acids: CASSRIEGQVLGRGTNTGELFF.

V usage is TRBV9 and J usage is TRBJ2-4; no clear D gene. Trimming cost V 0 bases and J 9 bases, with 16 bases left between them. CDR3 length equals 15 residues. In germline, CDR1 is SGDLS, CDR2 YYNGEE. The CDR3 DNA reads as TGTGCCAGCAGCGTAGCTCCTGACCTGAGGAGCATTCAGTACTTC. Its protein is CASSVAPDLRSIQYF.

The genes are TRBV3-1 (or the pseudogene TRBV3-2) and TRBJ2-5; tentatively, D is TRBD2 (6 bases). The CDR3 contains 14 residues. Germline CDR1 reads LGHDT; CDR2 reads YNNKEL (reference sequence). V was pared by 0 bases and J by 2 bases, with 7 bases between. The CDR3 loop is CASSQDGGQETQYF. Here the CDR3 DNA reads TGTGCCAGCAGCCAAGATGGGGGGCAAGAGACCCAGTACTTC.

This clone was counted once. The chain carries TRBV7-2 and TRBJ2-7, with 11 bases aligning to TRBD2. The CDR3 contains 15 residues. V trimming: 5 bases; J trimming: 7 bases; junction bases outside the gene matches: 10. Germline CDR1 and CDR2: SGHTA and FQGNSA. The CDR3 loop reads CASSRGPSGGYEQYF. DNA of the CDR3: TGTGCCAGCAGCCGGGGACCTAGCGGGGGGTATGAGCAGTACTTC.

The table lists this clone with a count of one. V gene TRBV6-5 combines with J gene TRBJ2-7; D gene ambiguous. Germline V gives CDR1 MNHEY, CDR2 SVGAGI. V was pared by 7 bases and J by 3 bases, with 7 bases between. This CDR3 is built from 11 residues. CDR3 sequence reads: CASTLNYEQYF. The CDR3 coding sequence is TGTGCCAGCACACTAAACTACGAGCAGTACTTC.

This chain joins TRBV19 and TRBJ1-3; D ambiguous. Germline V gene sequence: CDR1 LNHDA, CDR2 SQIVND (reference sequence). V was shortened by 3 bases and J by 0 bases, with 9 bases between the two germline ends. This CDR3 is built from 15 residues. CDR3 region: CASSMRAVSGNTIYF. Here the CDR3 DNA reads TGTGCCAGTAGTATGAGGGCCGTCTCTGGAAACACCATATATTTT.

This chain connects TRBV14 to TRBJ1-5; no definite D call. V was clipped by 5 bases and J by 6 bases, with 14 bases between them. This CDR3 comprises 14 residues. Germline CDR1 SGHDN, CDR2 FVKESK. CDR3: CASSVGGIGQPQHF. The CDR3 DNA reads TGTGCCAGCAGCGTAGGCGGGATAGGTCAGCCCCAGCATTTT.

V and J are TRBV7-2 and TRBJ2-2; 9 nucleotides match TRBD2. V gave up 3 bases and J gave up 2 bases; unmatched junction bases: 7. This CDR3 spans 17 amino acids. Per the germline V gene, CDR1 is SGHTA and CDR2 is FQGNSA. In DNA, the CDR3 is TGTGCCAGCAGCTTTTATGCGGGGGGGATCAACACCGGGGAGCTGTTTTTT. It specifies CASSFYAGGINTGELFF.

This chain uses TRBV7-9 with TRBJ2-5; possibly TRBD1 for D (6 bases). V shed 2 bases and J shed 5 bases, with 12 bases lying between them. The CDR3 extends over 14 amino acids. Germline lookup yields CDR1 SEHNR and CDR2 FQNEAQ (reference sequence). The CDR3 DNA is TGTGCCAGCAGCTTATTGCAGGGGTCGGAGACCCAGTACTTC. This gives the protein CASSLLQGSETQYF.

There are a few counts of this clone. The chain employs TRBV19 and TRBJ1-2; no firm D call. The germline V gene has CDR1 LNHDA and CDR2 SQIVND (reference sequence). Trimming left V 7 bases short and J 8 bases short, with 20 bases between. The CDR3 is 14 residues long. The CDR3 loop is CASTQRDSIDGYTF. In nucleotides, the CDR3 is TGTGCCAGTACCCAGAGGGATTCTATTGACGGCTACACCTTC.

V gene TRBV6-5 combines with J gene TRBJ2-2; D remains unclear. The CDR3 consists of 12 residues. CDR1 is MNHEY, CDR2 SVGAGI, per germline. V was shortened by 2 bases and J by 6 bases, with 4 bases between the two germline ends. CDR3 DNA: TGTGCCAGCAGTTACCTCTCCGGGGAGCTGTTTTTT. Translated, it gives CASSYLSGELFF.

The V call is TRBV19, the J call TRBJ2-6; tentative D call: TRBD1 (7 bases). V gave up 1 base and J gave up 0 bases, with 19 bases separating them. The CDR3 extends over 20 amino acids. The germline gives CDR1 LNHDA, CDR2 SQIVND (reference sequence). This CDR3 reads CASSIGGGDSLYSGANVLTF. The CDR3 DNA reads TGTGCCAGTAGTATAGGAGGAGGGGACAGCTTATACTCTGGGGCCAACGTCCTGACTTTC.

In its sample, this clone was seen once. The chain joins TRBV7-8 to TRBJ1-4; D unresolved. This CDR3 is 13 amino acids long. V was shortened by 6 bases and J by 6 bases, with 11 bases between the two germline ends. CDR1 SGHVS and CDR2 FQNEAQ come from the germline V gene. The CDR3 spells CASSSGRHEKLFF. CDR3 DNA sequence: TGTGCCAGCAGTAGCGGAAGGCATGAAAAACTGTTTTTT.

This clone appeared a few times. J is TRBJ1-1 and V is TRBV19, with 7 bases matching TRBD1. The CDR3 runs to 15 residues. The ends lost 5 bases at V and 4 bases at J; junction bases unmatched: 10. Per the germline V gene, CDR1 is LNHDA and CDR2 is SQIVND (reference sequence). DNA for the CDR3: TGTGCCAGTAGTGGACACGGGACAGTCATCACTGAAGCTTTCTTT. Translated: CASSGHGTVITEAFF.

The rearrangement links TRBV6-1 to TRBJ1-3, with TRBD1 identical over 9 bases. Unmatched junction bases numbered 4, after V lost 4 bases and J lost 0 bases. Germline V lookup: CDR1 MNHNS, CDR2 SASEGT. This CDR3 region has 16 residues. The CDR3 DNA follows: TGTGCCAGCAGTGCCGGACAGGGGAACTCTGGAAACACCATATATTTT. This sequence encodes CASSAGQGNSGNTIYF.

The chain links TRBV6-2 or TRBV6-3 to TRBJ2-3, with a weak D call TRBD1 (6 bases). Trimming took off 3 bases at V and 0 bases at J, with 19 bases between the two ends. The CDR3 totals 18 residues. From germline, CDR1 is MNHEY and CDR2 SVGEGT. CDR3 in DNA: TGTGCCAGCAGTTATCAAAGCGTGGGGGCTGGGAGCACAGATACGCAGTATTTT. It specifies CASSYQSVGAGSTDTQYF.

The chain is built from TRBV19 and TRBJ1-5; D ambiguous. Trimming cost V 2 bases and J 6 bases, with 20 bases left between them. The CDR3 is 17 amino acids. CDR1 is LNHDA, CDR2 SQIVND, per germline (reference sequence). The CDR3 sequence: CASSISQVGVIGQPQHF. The CDR3 DNA reads TGTGCCAGTAGTATAAGTCAGGTGGGAGTTATTGGTCAGCCCCAGCATTTT. Using reference TRBV19 and TRBJ1-5 for the parts outside the CDR3, the full variable domain is DGGITQSPKYLFRKEGQNVTLSCEQNLNHDAMYWYRQDPGQGLRLIYYSQIVNDFQKGDIAEGYSVSREKKESFPLTVTSAQKNPTAFYLCASSISQVGVIGQPQHFGDGTRLSIL.

V and J are TRBV6-5 and TRBJ1-1; D remains unclear. V dropped 6 bases and J dropped 1 base, with 15 bases sitting between them. Germline-derived CDR1 and CDR2 are MNHEY and SVGAGI. The CDR3 sequence is 15 residues long. CDR3: CASRPTVTTNTEAFF. Here the CDR3 DNA reads TGTGCCAGCAGACCAACAGTAACGACGAACACTGAAGCTTTCTTT.